What follows is one T cell receptor (beta chain) and its context. Antigen specificity is unknown. Treatment denoted: about 20 received Ad26.COV2.S at low or high dose, single or two shots; a few received placebo; per-sample allocation not given. Vaccine and placebo recipients were sampled on day 63 after the first injection. The entry originates in a study of Ad26.COV2.S vaccination and SARS-CoV-2 variants. Study-level background: Participant was drawn from the COV1001 Ad26.COV2.S trial arm. By the intramuscular route, Ad26.COV2.S was given once, or twice 56 days apart. Study results and limitations: Participants in the vaccine arm had higher spike-specific TCR breadth; placebo recipients had lower.

The CDR3 contains 12 residues. CDR1 is SGHDT, CDR2 YYEEEE, per germline. The V end was cut by 0 bases, the J end by 9 bases, with 9 bases between. Some clones are missing from TCRdb's copy, which holds only in-frame ones; the method was immunoSEQ multiplex PCR. This table holds hundreds of thousands of clones, around 89% found once. The receptor was isolated from a person aged 18-65 years who received the Ad26.COV2.S COVID-19 vaccine or a placebo. The chain joins TRBV5-6 to TRBJ1-2; D not certain. Sequenced material: peripheral blood, taken in a trial of Ad26.COV2.S vaccine versus placebo. CDR3 sequence (DNA): TGTGCCAGCAGCTTGGGGAGGGTTAGCTACACCTTC. It is translated as CASSLGRVSYTF. The full variable domain, rest sourced from reference TRBV5-6 and TRBJ1-2, is DAGVTQSPTHLIKTRGQQVTLRCSPKSGHDTVSWYQQALGQGPQFIFQYYEEEERQRGNFPDRFSGHQFPNYSSELNVNALLLGDSALYLCASSLGRVSYTFGSGTRLTVV.